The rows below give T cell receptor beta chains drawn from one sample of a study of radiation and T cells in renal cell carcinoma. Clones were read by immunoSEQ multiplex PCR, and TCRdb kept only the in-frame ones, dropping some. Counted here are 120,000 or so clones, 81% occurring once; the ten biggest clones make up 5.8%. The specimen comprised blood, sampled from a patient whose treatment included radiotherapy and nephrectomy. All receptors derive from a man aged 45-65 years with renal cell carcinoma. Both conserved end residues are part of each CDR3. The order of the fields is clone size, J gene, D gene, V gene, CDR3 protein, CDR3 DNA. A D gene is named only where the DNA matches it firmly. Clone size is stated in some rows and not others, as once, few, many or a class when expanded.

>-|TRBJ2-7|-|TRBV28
CASMVGSYEQYF
TGTGCCAGCATGGTAGGGAGCTACGAGCAGTACTTC
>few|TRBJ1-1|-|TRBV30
CAWSGLAGTSFIDSMNTEAFF
TGTGCCTGGAGCGGCCTGGCGGGTACGTCGTTTATTGACAGCATGAACACTGAAGCTTTCTTT
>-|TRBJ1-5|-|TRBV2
CASMEMGNQPQHF
TGTGCCAGCATGGAAATGGGCAATCAGCCCCAGCATTTT
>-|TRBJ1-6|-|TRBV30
CAWSVRSYNSPLHF
TGTGCCTGGAGTGTACGTTCCTATAATTCACCCCTCCACTTT
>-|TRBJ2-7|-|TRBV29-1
CSVSGTASSYEQYF
TGCAGCGTCTCCGGGACTGCCAGCTCCTACGAGCAGTACTTC
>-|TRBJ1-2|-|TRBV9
CASSPETGGYTF
TGTGCCAGCAGCCCTGAAACGGGGGGCTACACCTTC
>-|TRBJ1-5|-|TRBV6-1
CASSRGQLGWPQHF
TGTGCCAGCAGCCGCGGACAGCTCGGATGGCCCCAGCATTTT
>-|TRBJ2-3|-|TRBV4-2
CASSRTRGTDTQYF
TGTGCCAGCAGCCGTACTAGGGGCACAGATACGCAGTATTTT
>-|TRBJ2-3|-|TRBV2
CASSRTVSTDTQYF
TGTGCCAGCAGTCGGACTGTCAGTACAGATACGCAGTATTTT
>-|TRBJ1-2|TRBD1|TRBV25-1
CASSEWEGASYGYTF
TGTGCCAGCAGTGAATGGGAGGGGGCGAGCTATGGCTACACCTTC
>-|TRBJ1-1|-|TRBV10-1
CASRSAVGTEAFF
TGCGCCAGCCGCTCGGCCGTCGGTACTGAAGCTTTCTTT
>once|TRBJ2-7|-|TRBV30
CAWSVAGDSYEQYF
TGTGCCTGGAGTGTTGCGGGCGACTCCTACGAGCAGTACTTC
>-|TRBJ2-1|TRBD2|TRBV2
CASRGTSGTNEQFF
TGTGCCAGCAGGGGGACTAGCGGGACCAATGAGCAGTTCTTC
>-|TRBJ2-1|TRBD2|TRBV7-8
CASSLGEGGEQFF
TGTGCCAGCAGCTTAGGGGAGGGCGGGGAGCAGTTCTTC
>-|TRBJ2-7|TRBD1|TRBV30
CAWSNTRDRGYEQYF
TGTGCCTGGAGCAATACCCGGGACAGGGGCTACGAGCAGTACTTC
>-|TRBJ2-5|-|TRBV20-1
CSARSAETQYF
TGCAGTGCTAGATCAGCGGAGACCCAGTACTTC
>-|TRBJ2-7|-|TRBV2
CASKWTQSSEQYF
TGTGCCAGCAAATGGACGCAATCAAGCGAGCAGTACTTC
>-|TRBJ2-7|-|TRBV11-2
CASSPLGGRSYYEQYF
TGTGCCAGCAGCCCACTCGGAGGGAGGTCTTACTACGAGCAGTACTTC
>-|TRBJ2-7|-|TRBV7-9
CASSPMSAAMAYEQYF
TGTGCCAGCAGTCCTATGTCGGCAGCGATGGCCTACGAGCAGTACTTC
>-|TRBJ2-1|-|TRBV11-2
CASSLGAGEQFF
TGTGCCAGCAGCTTGGGGGCCGGTGAGCAGTTCTTC
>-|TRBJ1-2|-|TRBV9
CASSVNRGFYGYTF
TGTGCCAGCAGCGTAAACCGAGGGTTTTATGGCTACACCTTC
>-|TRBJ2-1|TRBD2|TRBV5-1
CASSLPTAGGPEGEQFF
TGCGCCAGCAGCTTGCCCACGGCGGGAGGGCCTGAGGGTGAGCAGTTCTTC
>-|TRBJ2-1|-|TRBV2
CASSEGAGLYNEQFF
TGTGCCAGCAGTGAAGGGGCAGGGCTCTACAATGAGCAGTTCTTC
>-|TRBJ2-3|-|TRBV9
CASSSSPGAQYF
TGTGCCAGCAGCTCCTCGCCAGGTGCGCAGTATTTT
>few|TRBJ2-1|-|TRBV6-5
CASSSGQTYNEQFF
TGTGCCAGCAGTTCCGGACAAACCTACAATGAGCAGTTCTTC
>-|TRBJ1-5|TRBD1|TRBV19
CASSTQGGNQPQHF
TGTGCCAGTAGTACTCAGGGGGGCAATCAGCCCCAGCATTTT
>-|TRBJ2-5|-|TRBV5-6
CASSSVAAQETQYF
TGTGCCAGCAGCTCGGTAGCGGCACAAGAGACCCAGTACTTC
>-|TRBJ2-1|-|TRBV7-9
CASSLATGGLNEQFF
TGTGCCAGCAGCTTAGCAACTGGGGGTCTCAATGAGCAGTTCTTC
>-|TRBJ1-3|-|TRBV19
CATLDFPSSGNTIYF
TGTGCCACCCTGGACTTCCCGAGCTCTGGAAACACCATATATTTT
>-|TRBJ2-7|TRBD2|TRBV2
CASSEGTSGYEQYF
TGTGCCAGCAGTGAAGGGACTAGCGGCTACGAGCAGTACTTC
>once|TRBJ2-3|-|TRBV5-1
CASSSRAQGDTQYF
TGCGCCAGCAGCTCCCGGGCCCAAGGGGATACGCAGTATTTT
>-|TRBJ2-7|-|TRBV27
CASSLEGNEQYF
TGTGCCAGCAGTTTAGAGGGAAACGAGCAGTACTTC
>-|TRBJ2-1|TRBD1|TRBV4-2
CASRNSGTGNEQFF
TGTGCCAGCAGGAACTCCGGGACAGGGAACGAGCAGTTCTTC
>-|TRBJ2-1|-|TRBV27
CASSFVGGFDEQFF
TGTGCCAGCAGTTTTGTGGGAGGTTTCGATGAGCAGTTCTTC
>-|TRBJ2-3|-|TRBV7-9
CASSNPGERTDTQYF
TGTGCCAGCAGCAACCCGGGTGAACGCACAGATACGCAGTATTTT
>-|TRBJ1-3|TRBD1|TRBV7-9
CALTVQGKSGNTIYF
TGTGCCCTCACCGTACAGGGGAAATCTGGAAACACCATATATTTT
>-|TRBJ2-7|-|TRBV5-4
CASSRPEAEQYF
TGTGCCAGCAGCCGACCTGAGGCCGAGCAGTACTTC
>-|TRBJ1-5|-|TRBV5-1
CARRPLRRLGNQPQHF
TGCGCCAGAAGACCCCTGAGGCGGTTAGGGAATCAGCCCCAGCATTTT
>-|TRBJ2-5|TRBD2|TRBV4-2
CASSQAGGASETQYF
TGTGCCAGCAGCCAAGCCGGGGGGGCCTCAGAGACCCAGTACTTC
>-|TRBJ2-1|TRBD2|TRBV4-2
CASSRSGEGNEQFF
TGTGCCAGCAGCCGATCCGGGGAGGGGAATGAGCAGTTCTTC
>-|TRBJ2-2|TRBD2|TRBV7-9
CASSRWGGGWTGELFF
TGTGCCAGCAGCCGCTGGGGGGGTGGATGGACCGGGGAGCTGTTTTTT
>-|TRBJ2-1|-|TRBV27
CASRLGRAASHNEQFF
TGTGCCAGCAGGCTGGGTCGGGCCGCCAGCCACAATGAGCAGTTCTTC
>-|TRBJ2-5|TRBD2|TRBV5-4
CASSPGTSGGETQYF
TGTGCCAGCAGCCCCGGGACTAGCGGGGGAGAGACCCAGTACTTC
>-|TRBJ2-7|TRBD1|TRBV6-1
CASSEWDRSYEQYF
TGTGCCAGCAGTGAGTGGGACAGGTCCTACGAGCAGTACTTC